Here is one TCR beta chain with its context. The deep-level immunoSEQ assay was used. Here immunoSEQ multiplex PCR was the method, and the copy in TCRdb shows in-frame clones only, minus some. The sample shows about 450,000 clones, around 79% of them seen only once. Adults of Caucasian background living in Nashville, Tennessee made up all donors. The CDR3 runs 12 residues. Germline CDR1 is MNHNS and CDR2 is SASEGT. V lost 5 bases and J 9 bases, leaving 11 bases between the germline ends. This specimen comes from a study of shared clonotypes between healthy human individuals. The specimen was PBMCs. The source of this sequence is a woman aged 35 to 49 in good health. Some clones in this sample may be carry-over from other donors' samples. This chain uses TRBV6-1 with TRBJ2-1; D is unresolved. CDR3 amino acids: CASSRHDGEQFF. Written as DNA, the CDR3 is TGTGCCAGCAGTAGGCATGACGGTGAGCAGTTCTTC.